This TCR beta chain was captured by sequencing in a study of T cell responses to AZD1222 COVID-19 vaccine. TCRdb's copy holds only in-frame clones and misses some; the assay was immunoSEQ multiplex PCR. Of under 130,000 clones in the sample, 88% were seen once. Germline values: CDR1 MDHEN, CDR2 SYDVKM. The ends were cut back, 5 bases at V and 3 bases at J, with 16 bases in the middle. This CDR3 contains 15 residues. The material was peripheral blood, obtained on day 0 of AZD1222 vaccination. The chain combines TRBV28 with TRBJ1-1, with a tentative D call TRBD1 (6 bases). The receptor was derived from an adult in good health. The CDR3 coding sequence is TGTGCCAGCAGTGATGCGGGGGCTGGCGACACTGAAGCTTTCTTT. It specifies CASSDAGAGDTEAFF.